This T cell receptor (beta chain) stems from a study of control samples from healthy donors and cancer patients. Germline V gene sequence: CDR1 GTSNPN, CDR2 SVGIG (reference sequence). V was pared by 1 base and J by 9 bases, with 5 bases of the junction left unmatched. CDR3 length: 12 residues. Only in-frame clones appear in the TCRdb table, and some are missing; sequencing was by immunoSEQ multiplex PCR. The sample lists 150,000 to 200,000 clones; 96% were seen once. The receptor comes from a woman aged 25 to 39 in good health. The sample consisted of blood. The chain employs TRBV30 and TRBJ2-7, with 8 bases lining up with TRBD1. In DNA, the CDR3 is TGTGCCTGGAGTGGTGGACAGGGCGGGCAGTACTTC. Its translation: CAWSGGQGGQYF.